The text below deals with one TCR beta chain. Its cognate antigen is unknown. The read terminates 3 residues ahead of where the CDR3 ends, so the germline J gene completes it. immunoSEQ multiplex PCR used an average of roughly 1,100 ng genomic DNA. The assay was immunoSEQ multiplex PCR, and TCRdb's table has in-frame clones only and misses some. The sample includes 25,000 to 35,000 clones. This entry belongs to a study of T cells in women clearing cervical HPV infection. Whole-study context: Cases' blood sampling followed lesion detection by median roughly five months (90 to 200). Study-level points and caveats: Repertoire richness, not evenness, was significantly elevated in CIN3+ cases versus controls. Effector/memory and HPV-specific T cells were not isolated, and association timing is unknown.

Germline-derived CDR1 and CDR2 are SGHRS and YFSETQ. Deletions cut 0 bases from V and 2 bases from J, with 20 bases between. The CDR3 sequence is 18 residues long. V is TRBV5-1 and J is TRBJ1-2; TRBD1 is a possible D gene (5 bases). Input material: blood buffy coat. The sequence was collected from a woman aged 18 to 75 with a cervical HPV16 infection that either progressed to CIN3+ or cleared (not recorded which). CDR3 bases read: TGCGCCAGCAGCTTGGTCAGCAGGGTAGGAGGTGGGAACTATGGC. Translated, it gives CASSLVSRVGGGNYG. The complete CDR3 sequence is CASSLVSRVGGGNYGYTF.